This TCR beta chain was obtained from a study of shared clonotypes between healthy human individuals. Naive-designated CD8 cells lacked CD45RO, were positively enriched for CCR7, and omitted terminally differentiated effector memory CD45RA+ cells. Measured with immunoSEQ multiplex PCR; TCRdb has only the in-frame clones, and not every one. The repertoire holds approximately 2,000,000 clones, with 80% to 95% as singletons. The V and J ends lost 5 bases and 3 bases respectively, with 16 bases between them. The CDR3 totals 15 residues. Germline assignment: CDR1 MNHEY and CDR2 SMNVEV (reference sequence).

The receptor comes from a man younger than 30 in good health. Some clones in this sample may be carry-over from other donors' samples. The chain links TRBV27 to TRBJ1-2; maybe TRBD1 (6 bases). Sequenced material: naive CD8+ T cells from PBMCs. The CDR3 DNA reads as TGTGCCAGCAGTCCAACAGGGCTTGTGTACTATGGCTACACCTTC. Residues: CASSPTGLVYYGYTF.